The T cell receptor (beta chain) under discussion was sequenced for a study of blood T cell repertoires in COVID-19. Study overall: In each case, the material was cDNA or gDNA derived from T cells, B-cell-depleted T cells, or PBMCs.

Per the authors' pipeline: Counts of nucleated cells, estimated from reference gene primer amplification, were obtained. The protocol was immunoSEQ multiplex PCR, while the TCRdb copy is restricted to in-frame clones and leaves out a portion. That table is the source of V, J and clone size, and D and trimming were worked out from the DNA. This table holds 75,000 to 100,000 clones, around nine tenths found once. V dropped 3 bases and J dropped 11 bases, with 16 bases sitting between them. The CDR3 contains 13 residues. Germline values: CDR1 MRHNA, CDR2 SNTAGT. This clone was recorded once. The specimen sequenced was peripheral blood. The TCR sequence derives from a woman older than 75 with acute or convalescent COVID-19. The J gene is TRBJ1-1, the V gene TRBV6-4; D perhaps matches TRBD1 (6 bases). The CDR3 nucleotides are TGTGCCAGCAGTGAGTCGCAGGGGACGAAGGCTTTCTTT. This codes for CASSESQGTKAFF.